The rows below give T cell receptor beta chains drawn from one sample of a study of early T cells in non-severe SARS-CoV-2 infection. One entry per CDR3 protein results from TCRdb running MiXCR on the 5' RACE reads. The sample lists approximately 90,000 distinct CDR3 sequences; 9.5% to 11% were seen once. The sample here was whole blood, taken at baseline. Receptor source: an adult who was a healthcare worker with PCR-confirmed SARS-CoV-2 infection or an uninfected control (not recorded which). Both conserved end residues are part of each CDR3. The order of the fields is V gene, clone size, D gene, J gene, CDR3 DNA, CDR3 protein. The D gene is left open where the match is weak. A clone size is listed for some rows: how often the clone was seen (once, few, many), or a class if it is expanded.

>TRBV20-1|few|NA|TRBJ2-4
TGCAGTGCTTCTACCGGAGCGGCCAAAAACATTCAGTACTTC
CSASTGAAKNIQYF
>TRBV20-1|many|TRBD2|TRBJ2-5
TGCAGTGCCACCTTACTAGCGGGACAAGAGACCCAGTACTTC
CSATLLAGQETQYF
>TRBV12-3/TRBV12-4|many|NA|TRBJ1-5
TGTGCCAGCAGTCCTGACAGTAGCAATCAGCCCCAGCATTTT
CASSPDSSNQPQHF
>TRBV2|many|NA|TRBJ2-1
TGTGCCAGCAGTGTTAACAGAAACAATGAGCAGTTCTTC
CASSVNRNNEQFF
>TRBV29-1|NA|NA|TRBJ2-2
TGCAGCGCCATTGAAACCGGGGAGCTGTTTTTT
CSAIETGELFF
>TRBV29-1|many|NA|TRBJ1-1
TGCAGCGTTGATGGTGACTATGAAGCTTTCTTT
CSVDGDYEAFF
>TRBV7-9|few|NA|TRBJ2-7
TGTGCCAGCAGCTTAGAGAGGAAGCAGTACTTC
CASSLERKQYF
>TRBV29-1|many|NA|TRBJ2-5
TGCAGCGTTGAAACTAGCATCGGGGAGACCCAGTACTTC
CSVETSIGETQYF
>TRBV27|few|NA|TRBJ1-4
TGTGCCAGCAGTCCCCTTGGAGCAACTAATGAAAAACTGTTTTTT
CASSPLGATNEKLFF
>TRBV20-1|few|NA|TRBJ1-2
TGCAGTGCTAGGGATTACAGGGCTGGGGCTAACTATGGCTACACCTTC
CSARDYRAGANYGYTF
>TRBV12-2|few|NA|TRBJ2-7
TGTGCAAGTCGCTCACTACCTTTC
CASRSLPF
>TRBV12-3/TRBV12-4|NA|NA|TRBJ2-1
TGTGCCAGCAGGAAACAGCGGACCTCCTACAATGAGCAGTTCTTC
CASRKQRTSYNEQFF
>TRBV7-2|many|NA|TRBJ2-3
TGTGCCAGCAGCTTACGAGCAGATACGCAGTATTTT
CASSLRADTQYF
>TRBV6-2/TRBV6-3|few|TRBD2|TRBJ2-7
TGTGCCAGCAGCCACTTAGGGATTAACCGGGACTATTCGTACGAGCAGTACTTC
CASSHLGINRDYSYEQYF
>TRBV3-1|many|TRBD2|TRBJ2-1
TGTGCCAGCAGCCAAGGATCCTGGGCGGGAGGGCGATCCTACAATGAGCAGTTCTTC
CASSQGSWAGGRSYNEQFF
>TRBV2|once|NA|TRBJ2-1
TGTGCCAGCAGTGAAGGCGGGGGCGCCTACAATGAGCAGTTCTTC
CASSEGGGAYNEQFF
>TRBV10-3|NA|NA|TRBJ2-3
TGTGCCATCAGTTTGGAAGATACGCAGTATTTT
CAISLEDTQYF
>TRBV19|NA|NA|TRBJ2-3
TGTGCCAGTAGTGTAGCATCTGGCACAGATACGCAGTATTTT
CASSVASGTDTQYF
>TRBV3-1|few|NA|TRBJ2-4
TGTGCCAGCAGCCCCGGGGGCTTGAACATTCAGTACTTC
CASSPGGLNIQYF
>TRBV4-1|many|TRBD1|TRBJ2-3
TGCGCCAGCAGCCAGACAGGGAGCGCAGATACGCAGTATTTT
CASSQTGSADTQYF
>TRBV29-1|few|NA|TRBJ1-1
TGCAGCGTTGATGAGACTGGGAACACTGAAGCTTTCTTT
CSVDETGNTEAFF
>TRBV20-1|NA|NA|TRBJ1-1
TGCAGTGCTAGAGGGCAGACCCGAAACACTGAAGCTTTCTTT
CSARGQTRNTEAFF
>TRBV7-9|many|NA|TRBJ1-5
TGTGCCAGCAGCTTGGAACAGGATTATCAGCCCCAGCATTTT
CASSLEQDYQPQHF
>TRBV7-3|many|TRBD2|TRBJ2-1
TGTGCCAGCAGCTTTACTAGCGGACCTTACAATGAGCAGTTCTTC
CASSFTSGPYNEQFF
>TRBV11-2|many|NA|TRBJ1-1
TGTGCCAGCAGTTTCAGGGTATCCACTGAAGCTTTCTTT
CASSFRVSTEAFF
>TRBV19|NA|TRBD1|TRBJ2-1
TGTGCCAGTACAGAATTCCGGGACAGGGCAAACAATGAGCAGTTCTTC
CASTEFRDRANNEQFF
>TRBV6-5|many|NA|TRBJ2-1
TGTGCCAGCGGGAGCGTTTCTAGTAATGAGCAGTTCTTC
CASGSVSSNEQFF
>TRBV12-3/TRBV12-4|NA|NA|TRBJ2-5
TGTGCCAGCAGTTTCGGCGGGGCCAGACTGGGGGAGACCCAGTACTTC
CASSFGGARLGETQYF
>TRBV2|few|NA|TRBJ1-5
TGTGCCAGCTGTACAGGGCTTATTCAGCCCCAGCATTTT
CASCTGLIQPQHF
>TRBV4-2|many|NA|TRBJ2-1
TGTGCCAGCAGCCAAGTACAAGGGATCCCCTCCTACAATGAGCAGTTCTTC
CASSQVQGIPSYNEQFF
>TRBV12-2|few|NA|TRBJ2-7
TGTGCAAGTCGCTTAAGGGACAGGGAGGTCCCCTCCTACGAGCAGTACTTC
CASRLRDREVPSYEQYF
>TRBV3-1|few|NA|TRBJ1-2
TGTGCCAGCAGCCCCGGACAGATGAACTATGGCTACACCTTC
CASSPGQMNYGYTF
>TRBV6-1|many|TRBD1|TRBJ2-3
TGTGCCAGCAGCAACTTTGGACAGGGTAGCCCAGATACGCAGTATTTT
CASSNFGQGSPDTQYF
>TRBV29-1|many|NA|TRBJ1-2
TGCAGCGTTGGAGGGGCGGAGGGCTACACCTTC
CSVGGAEGYTF